This entry is about one TCR beta chain. The antigen is undetermined. Original handling: The study's classifier, a distant-metastasis tool for papillary thyroid cancer, was built using CDR3 differences across clinicopathological groups. TCRdb redid the clone calls on the PCR reads using MiXCR. In this record, the V and J calls reflect TCRdb's handling and not the investigators' own analysis. The table includes some 21,000 clones, around a fifth detected once. CDR3 length: 15 residues. V dropped 1 base and J dropped 0 bases, with 10 bases sitting between them. From germline, CDR1 is MNHEY and CDR2 SVGEGT. These data originate in a study of metastatic and nonmetastatic thyroid tumors. At the level of the study: Thyroid patients, malignant and benign, had repertoires compared across blood and tumor or nodule tissue.

Study observations and caveats: Within blood and tumor, benign nodules reportedly had significantly lower TCR beta diversity than malignant thyroid tumors did.

Before thyroid surgery, none of the patients had received any treatment. The chain recombines TRBV6-2 or TRBV6-3 with TRBJ2-7; tentative D call: TRBD2 (6 bases). Sequenced: tumor tissue. The receptor was isolated from a female donor with papillary thyroid cancer or a benign thyroid nodule (not recorded which). Some clones in this sample may be carry-over from other donors' samples. CDR3 DNA: TGTGCCAGCAGTTACTGGGCCGGGAGCTCCTACGAGCAGTACTTC. Encoded protein: CASSYWAGSSYEQYF.